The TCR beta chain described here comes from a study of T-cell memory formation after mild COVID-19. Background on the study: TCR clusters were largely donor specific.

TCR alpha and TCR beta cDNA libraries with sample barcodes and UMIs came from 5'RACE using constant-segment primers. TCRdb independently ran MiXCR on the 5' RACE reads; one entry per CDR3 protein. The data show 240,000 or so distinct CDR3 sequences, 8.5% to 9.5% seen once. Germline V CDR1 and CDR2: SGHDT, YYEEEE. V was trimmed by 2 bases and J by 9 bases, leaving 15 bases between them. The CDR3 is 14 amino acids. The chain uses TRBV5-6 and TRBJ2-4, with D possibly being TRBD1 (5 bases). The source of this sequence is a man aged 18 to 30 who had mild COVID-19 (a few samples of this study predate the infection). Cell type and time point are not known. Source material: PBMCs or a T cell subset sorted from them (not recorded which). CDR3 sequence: CASSFQGLSTIQYF. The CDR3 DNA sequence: TGTGCCAGCAGCTTCCAGGGTTTGTCTACCATTCAGTACTTC.